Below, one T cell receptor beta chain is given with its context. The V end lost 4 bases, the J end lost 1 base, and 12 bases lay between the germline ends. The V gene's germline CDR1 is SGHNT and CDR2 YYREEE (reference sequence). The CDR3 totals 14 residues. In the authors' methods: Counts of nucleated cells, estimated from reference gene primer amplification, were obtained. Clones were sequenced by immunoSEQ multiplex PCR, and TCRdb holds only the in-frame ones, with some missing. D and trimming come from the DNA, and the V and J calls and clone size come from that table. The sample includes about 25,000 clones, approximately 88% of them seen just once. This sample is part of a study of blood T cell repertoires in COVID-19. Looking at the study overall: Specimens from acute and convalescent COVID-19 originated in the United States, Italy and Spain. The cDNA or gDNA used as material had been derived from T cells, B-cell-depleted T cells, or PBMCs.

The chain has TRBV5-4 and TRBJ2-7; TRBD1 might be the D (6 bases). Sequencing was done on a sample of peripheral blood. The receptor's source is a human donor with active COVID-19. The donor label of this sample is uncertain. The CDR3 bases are TGTGCCAGCAGCAAGGACAGAGGTTCCTACGAGCAGTACTTC. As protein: CASSKDRGSYEQYF.